A single sample gave rise to the 22 T cell receptor beta chains below, sequenced in a study of CD8+ T cells in alopecia areata. Sequencing relied on a cDNA template that was reverse transcribed from extracted RNA. Data came from immunoSEQ multiplex PCR; TCRdb stores just in-frame clones and leaves some out. Found here are over 150,000 clones, 59% of them singletons; the top ten hold roughly 14%. The source material was CD4+ T cells sorted from blood, sampled at week 0. The receptors come from a human donor with alopecia areata.

The CDR3 reads CASSYQTGGEQFF. The CDR3 DNA sequence: TGCGCCAGCAGCTACCAGACAGGTGGTGAGCAGTTCTTC. V gene TRBV5-1 combines with J gene TRBJ2-1; weak D call: TRBD1 (6 bases). The CDR3 length is 13 residues. V shed 3 bases and J shed 9 bases, with 13 bases lying between them. Germline V lookup: CDR1 SGHRS, CDR2 YFSETQ.

As regards this clone: The junction does not match germline at one end; this may be a read error. The V gene is TRBV9, the J gene TRBJ2-3; D ambiguous. Germline V lookup: CDR1 SGDLS, CDR2 YYNGEE. This CDR3 has 12 amino acids. The CDR3 here is CASSSSPDTQYF. The CDR3 DNA reads TGTGCCAGCAGCTCGTCCCCAGATACACAGTATTTT.

The sample holds a few counts of this clone. The chain joins TRBV15 to TRBJ1-2; D remains unclear. CDR3 length equals 14 residues. V was pared by 5 bases and J by 4 bases, with 14 bases between. Germline V lookup: CDR1 LNHNV, CDR2 YYDKDF (reference sequence). Written as DNA, the CDR3 is TGTGCCACCAGCGGACCGGACGGTGGCTATGGCTACACCTTC. Its translation is CATSGPDGGYGYTF.

The chain has TRBV6-1 and TRBJ2-7; D gene ambiguous. The CDR3 runs to 10 residues. Germline CDR1 and CDR2: MNHNS and SASEGT. Trimming removed 6 bases at V and 4 bases at J, with 4 bases between. The CDR3 loop is CASSRYEQYF. The DNA for the CDR3 is TGTGCCAGCAGCAGGTACGAGCAGTACTTC.

V is TRBV18 and J is TRBJ2-6; D gene unclear. This CDR3 spans 15 amino acids. Germline CDR1 KGHSH, CDR2 LQKENI. V was pared by 6 bases and J by 0 bases, with 9 bases between. CDR3 DNA: TGTGCCAGCTCGGCGCCTTCCTCTGGGGCCAACGTCCTGACTTTC. This translates into CASSAPSSGANVLTF.

The V and J genes are TRBV29-1 and TRBJ2-5; D not resolved. The length of the CDR3 is 12 residues. Between the trimmed V and J ends, which lost 4 bases and 1 base, there was a span of 7 bases. CDR1 SQVTM and CDR2 ANQGSEA come from the germline V gene. The CDR3 nucleotides read TGCAGCGTTGCCCAACTCCAAGAGACCCAGTACTTC. The encoded protein is CSVAQLQETQYF.

The chain employs TRBV12-5 and TRBJ2-1, with D possibly matching TRBD1 (6 bases). Deletions cut 6 bases from V and 6 bases from J, with 12 bases between. The CDR3 extends over 13 amino acids. CDR1 is LGHNT, CDR2 FRNRAP, per germline. The DNA of the CDR3 is TGTGCTAGTGGCGCAGGGGCACCCAATGAGCAGTTCTTC. It encodes CASGAGAPNEQFF.

This clone showed up just once. This CDR3 reads CASSPGTGGDNSPLHF. The CDR3 DNA sequence: TGTGCCAGCAGCCCCGGGACAGGGGGGGATAATTCACCCCTCCACTTT. The chain carries TRBV5-4 and TRBJ1-6, with TRBD1 matching 11 bases. Trimming took 4 bases from V and 5 from J; bases not matched to a gene: 5. The germline V gene encodes CDR1 SGHNT and CDR2 YYREEE (reference sequence). This CDR3 has 16 residues.

The chain joins TRBV6-5 to TRBJ1-6; the match to TRBD1 covers 9 bases. Germline-derived CDR1 and CDR2 are MNHEY and SVGAGI. The V and J ends lost 6 bases and 8 bases, in that order; junction bases with no gene match: 5. The CDR3 loop spans 14 amino acids. CDR3 region: CASSRGQGYSPLHF. The CDR3 DNA is TGTGCCAGCAGCCGCGGACAGGGGTATTCACCCCTCCACTTT.

This clone appeared a few times. This rearrangement joins TRBV29-1 to TRBJ1-1, with D possibly matching TRBD1 (6 bases). This CDR3 has 14 amino acids. CDR1 and CDR2 (germline): SQVTM, ANQGSEA. V shed 7 bases and J shed 4 bases, with 19 bases lying between them. CDR3 sequence reads: CSGWRGQESTEAFF. The CDR3 bases are TGCAGCGGGTGGCGGGGGCAGGAGAGCACTGAAGCTTTCTTT.

The genes are TRBV12-5 and TRBJ2-4; TRBD1 matches 10 bases. This CDR3 has 17 residues. V lost 4 bases to trimming and J lost 3 bases; unmatched junction nucleotides: 9. Germline CDR1 is LGHNT and CDR2 is FRNRAP. CDR3 sequence (DNA): TGTGCTAGTGGTTCCCTCGGGACAGGGGATGTCAAAAACATTCAGTACTTC. Protein: CASGSLGTGDVKNIQYF.

V and J are TRBV29-1 and TRBJ1-2; D is unclear. Germline loops: CDR1 SQVTM, CDR2 ANQGSEA. This CDR3 contains 14 residues. Between the trimmed V and J ends, which lost 3 bases and 0 bases, there was a span of 11 bases. This chain's CDR3 is CSVDKVLANYGYTF. The CDR3, as DNA: TGCAGCGTTGATAAGGTCCTAGCTAACTATGGCTACACCTTC.

The count of this clone is one. The rearrangement links TRBV7-9 to TRBJ2-1; no reliable D call. CDR1 is SEHNR, CDR2 FQNEAQ, per germline (reference sequence). The CDR3 is 15 amino acids. Trimming removed 3 bases at V and 9 bases at J, with 18 bases between. The CDR3: CASSFVSTAPTEQFF. In DNA, the CDR3 is TGTGCCAGCAGCTTTGTTTCCACCGCCCCCACTGAGCAGTTCTTC.

The chain joins TRBV25-1 to TRBJ1-2, with D unclear. Germline V gives CDR1 MGHDK, CDR2 SYGVNS. The CDR3 contains 13 residues. Trimming removed 2 bases from V and 0 bases from J, with 4 bases in between. The DNA of the CDR3 is TGTGCCAGCAGTGAAACCACTAACTATGGCTACACCTTC. Translated, it gives CASSETTNYGYTF.

J is TRBJ2-2 and V is TRBV5-1; D is ambiguous. V lost 4 bases and J 0 bases, leaving 1 base between the germline ends. Germline CDR1 is SGHRS and CDR2 is YFSETQ. This CDR3 region has 12 residues. The CDR3 bases are TGCGCCAGCAGCCCGAACACCGGGGAGCTGTTTTTT. Residues: CASSPNTGELFF.

The chain carries TRBV7-9 and TRBJ1-6; D remains ambiguous. CDR3 size: 14 residues. Germline V gene lookup returns CDR1 SEHNR and CDR2 FQNEAQ (reference sequence). The germline V and J ends were trimmed by 4 bases and 7 bases, with 11 bases remaining between them. The CDR3 DNA reads TGTGCCAGCAGCTCACTCAACGGAAATTCACCCCTCCACTTT. It encodes CASSSLNGNSPLHF.

This rearrangement joins TRBV10-3 to TRBJ1-2; D is perhaps TRBD1 (6 bases). Trimming shortened V by 5 bases and J by 4 bases, and 8 bases separated the two germline ends. The length of the CDR3 is 12 residues. Germline lookup yields CDR1 ENHRY and CDR2 SYGVKD. This CDR3 is CAISKDSYGYTF. In DNA form, the CDR3 reads TGTGCCATCAGTAAGGACAGCTATGGCTACACCTTC.

The rearrangement links TRBV11-2 to TRBJ2-7; either TRBD1 or TRBD2 may fit D (5 bases each). Trimming shortened V by 6 bases and J by 2 bases, and 14 bases separated the two germline ends. The CDR3 has 14 amino acids. Germline assignment: CDR1 SGHAT and CDR2 FQNNGV. The CDR3 is CASSFLSGPYEQYF. In DNA, the CDR3 is TGTGCCAGCAGTTTCCTCTCGGGACCCTACGAGCAGTACTTC.

The chain links TRBV27 to TRBJ1-5, with a tentative D call TRBD1 (5 bases). Looked up from germline, CDR1 is MNHEY and CDR2 is SMNVEV (reference sequence). The V gene lost 4 bases and the J gene lost 5 bases, with 9 bases spanning the gap. CDR3 size: 13 residues. The CDR3 DNA is TGTGCCAGCAGTTCCCAGGGAGATCAGCCCCAGCATTTT. Protein product: CASSSQGDQPQHF.

This clone was seen a handful of times. The gene calls are TRBV9 and TRBJ1-5, with D uncertain. The CDR3 runs to 13 residues. The germline gives CDR1 SGDLS, CDR2 YYNGEE. Trimming cost V 3 bases and J 9 bases, with 13 bases left between them. CDR3 nucleotide sequence: TGTGCCAGCAGCGCACACCCTACTGGGCCCCAGCATTTT. It is translated as CASSAHPTGPQHF. Combining the CDR3 with reference TRBV9 and TRBJ1-5 gives the whole variable domain DSGVTQTPKHLITATGQRVTLRCSPRSGDLSVYWYQQSLDQGLQFLIQYYNGEERAKGNILERFSAQQFPDLHSELNLSSLELGDSALYFCASSAHPTGPQHFGDGTRLSIL.

This clone has just a few counts. The V call is TRBV19, the J call TRBJ2-7; 9 nucleotides line up with TRBD1. The ends lost 7 bases at V and 3 bases at J; junction bases unmatched: 4. Looked up from germline, CDR1 is LNHDA and CDR2 is SQIVND (reference sequence). The CDR3 contains 13 residues. Here the CDR3 DNA reads TGTGCCAGTAATCCGACAGGGGGCTACGAGCAGTACTTC. This translates into CASNPTGGYEQYF.

A few counts support this clone. The chain links TRBV29-1 to TRBJ2-3, with a weak D call TRBD2 (5 bases). CDR3 length: 16 amino acids. With 1 base removed from V and 0 bases from J, the gap between germline ends came to 14 bases. CDR1 SQVTM and CDR2 ANQGSEA come from the germline V gene. CDR3 in amino acids: CSVEGASKGSTDTQYF. The CDR3 DNA reads as TGCAGCGTTGAAGGGGCTAGCAAAGGTAGCACAGATACGCAGTATTTT.